This TCR beta chain comes out of a study of T cells after yellow fever vaccination. In the study overall: Fractions low in cell number were prepared with SMART-Seq v4 Ultra Low Input.

Notes on this clonotype: The antigen is undetermined.

Template switching by 5'RACE produced TCR cDNA, adding a universal primer site and UMIs. TCRdb re-called the 5' RACE reads with MiXCR, one entry per CDR3 protein. This sample has about 99,000 distinct CDR3 sequences; approximately 5.5% occur once, and the top ten carry 35% to 45%. Trimming cost V 0 bases and J 1 base, with 7 bases left between them. CDR3 length equals 14 residues. Germline V gene sequence: CDR1 SGHRS, CDR2 YFSETQ. Study-wide results and caveats: Subsequent to the booster, the majority of primary-vaccination clones reappeared (96% CD4, about 90% CD8). The study noted that FACS-sorted repertoires could contain abundant clonotypes contaminating from the bulk population.

The TCR was taken from a man between 18 and 29 years old who received the YFV17D yellow fever vaccine. The sample consisted of CD8+ T cells sorted from PBMCs, taken 10 days after the yellow fever booster vaccination. The chain employs TRBV5-1 and TRBJ2-5, with TRBD2 as a possible D gene (6 bases). CDR3 nucleotide sequence: TGCGCCAGCAGCTTGGTTAGCGGCCAAGAGACCCAGTACTTC. Its protein product is CASSLVSGQETQYF. Complete variable domain (other parts from reference TRBV5-1 and TRBJ2-5): KAGVTQTPRYLIKTRGQQVTLSCSPISGHRSVSWYQQTPGQGLQFLFEYFSETQRNKGNFPGRFSGRQFSNSRSEMNVSTLELGDSALYLCASSLVSGQETQYFGPGTRLLVL.